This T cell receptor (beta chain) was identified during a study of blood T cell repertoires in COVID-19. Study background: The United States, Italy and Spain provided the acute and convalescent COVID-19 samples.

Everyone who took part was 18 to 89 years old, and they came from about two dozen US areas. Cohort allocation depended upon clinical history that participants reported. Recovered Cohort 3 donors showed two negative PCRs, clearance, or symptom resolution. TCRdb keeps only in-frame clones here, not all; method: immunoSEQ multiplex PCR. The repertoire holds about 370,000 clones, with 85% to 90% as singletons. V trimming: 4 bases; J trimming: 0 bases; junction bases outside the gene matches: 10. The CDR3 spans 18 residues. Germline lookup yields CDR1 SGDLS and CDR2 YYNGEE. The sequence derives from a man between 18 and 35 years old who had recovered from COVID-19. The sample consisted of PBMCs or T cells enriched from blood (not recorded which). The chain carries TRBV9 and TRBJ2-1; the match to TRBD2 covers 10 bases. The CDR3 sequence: CASSPSGRGLSSYNEQFF. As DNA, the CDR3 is TGTGCCAGCAGCCCGAGCGGGAGGGGATTGAGCTCCTACAATGAGCAGTTCTTC.